This T cell receptor (beta chain) emerged from a study of human T cells and chemical hapten exposure. Time point in this sample: healthy volunteer bleed at 6 weeks. Unfractionated whole blood served as the source for total RNA extraction. This clonotype was seen at least ten times. As originally analysed: Between about 23,224 and 700,000 TCRs appeared in each sample, and the median stood at 95,638. TCRdb re-called the RACE reads with MiXCR, one entry per CDR3 protein. The authors' filters were not applied to this entry. The sample lists about 47,000 distinct CDR3 sequences, 3.7% occurring once. Germline CDR1 SQVTM, CDR2 ANQGSEA. Trimming shortened V by 3 bases and J by 7 bases, and 13 bases separated the two germline ends. The CDR3 has 12 residues.

Sequencing was done on a sample of whole blood. V gene TRBV29-1 combines with J gene TRBJ2-7; D is possibly TRBD1 (6 bases). The origin of this receptor is a human donor in good health. Some clones in this sample may be carry-over from other donors' samples. This CDR3 reads CSVDIGQSEQYF. In DNA form, the CDR3 reads TGCAGCGTTGACATCGGACAGTCAGAGCAGTACTTC.